The 7 T cell receptor beta chains in this list originate from one sample, sequenced in a study of shared clonotypes between healthy human individuals. TCRdb keeps only in-frame clones here, not all; method: immunoSEQ multiplex PCR. This sample has millions of clones; about 92% occur once, and the top ten carry about 0.37%. Sequenced sample: naive CD4+ T cells from PBMCs. Subset specified: CD45RA+ positively selected. These receptors originate from a man aged 18 to 29 in good health. Some clones in this sample may be carry-over from other donors' samples.

Regarding this clone: Germline is not matched at one junction end, which may reflect a read error. The V and J genes are TRBV7-9 and TRBJ2-5; TRBD1 matches at 9 bases. Germline CDR1 is SEHNR and CDR2 is FQNEAQ (reference sequence). The CDR3 totals 15 residues. The CDR3: CASSLDRTGERPTDF. CDR3 DNA: TGTGCCAGCAGCTTAGACCGGACAGGGGAAAGGCCGACCGACTTC.

The chain uses TRBV4-1 and TRBJ1-4; D call uncertain. Germline CDR1 MGHRA, CDR2 YSYEKL. The ends were cut back, 3 bases at V and 3 bases at J, with 8 bases in the middle. There are 14 residues in the CDR3. CDR3 coding DNA: TGCGCCAGCAGCCAGAGCGGAGCTAATGAAAAACTGTTTTTT. Translating gives CASSQSGANEKLFF.

The chain couples TRBV5-8 to TRBJ1-2, with D possibly being TRBD1 (5 bases). In germline, CDR1 is SGHTS, CDR2 YDEGEE. CDR3 size: 13 residues. V was shortened by 2 bases and J by 10 bases, with 15 bases between the two germline ends. The CDR3 protein is CASSFLGPQFYTF. CDR3 nucleotides: TGTGCCAGCAGCTTCTTGGGGCCTCAATTCTACACCTTC.

This clone was seen a handful of times. This chain connects TRBV6-1 to TRBJ2-2; D gene uncertain. Germline assignment: CDR1 MNHNS and CDR2 SASEGT. V was trimmed by 7 bases and J by 7 bases, leaving 16 bases between them. CDR3 size: 14 residues. The DNA for the CDR3 is TGTGCCAGCACCCCTAGTAGGCGAGTCGGGGAGCTGTTTTTT. Translated: CASTPSRRVGELFF.

This chain links TRBV12-5 with TRBJ2-1; 7 bases line up with TRBD2. Looked up from germline, CDR1 is LGHNT and CDR2 is FRNRAP. J lost 4 bases, V lost 0 bases, and 6 bases had no gene match. The CDR3 consists of 16 residues. In DNA, the CDR3 is TGTGCTAGTGGTTTGGTACGGCCTAGCGGATACAATGAGCAGTTCTTC. Protein product: CASGLVRPSGYNEQFF.

Concerning this clone itself: Different DNA sequences within this sample yield the same CDR3. V usage is TRBV5-1 and J usage is TRBJ1-3; D ambiguous. CDR3 length: 14 residues. Germline CDR1 SGHRS, CDR2 YFSETQ. V shed 0 bases and J shed 4 bases, with 8 bases lying between them. The CDR3 region is CASSLGQVGNTIYF. The CDR3 DNA reads TGCGCCAGCAGCTTGGGGCAGGTCGGAAACACCATATATTTT. Looking up the rest from reference TRBV5-1 and TRBJ1-3 gives the full variable domain: KAGVTQTPRYLIKTRGQQVTLSCSPISGHRSVSWYQQTPGQGLQFLFEYFSETQRNKGNFPGRFSGRQFSNSRSEMNVSTLELGDSALYLCASSLGQVGNTIYFGEGSWLTVV.

This clone was detected once. This chain links TRBV6-5 with TRBJ1-6; D is uncertain. The CDR3 sequence is 16 residues long. V gave up 0 bases and J gave up 1 base, with 7 bases separating them. The germline CDR1 and CDR2 sequences are MNHEY and SVGAGI. The CDR3 DNA follows: TGTGCCAGCAGTTACTCGGTGGGGTCCTATAATTCACCCCTCCACTTT. Its protein product is CASSYSVGSYNSPLHF.